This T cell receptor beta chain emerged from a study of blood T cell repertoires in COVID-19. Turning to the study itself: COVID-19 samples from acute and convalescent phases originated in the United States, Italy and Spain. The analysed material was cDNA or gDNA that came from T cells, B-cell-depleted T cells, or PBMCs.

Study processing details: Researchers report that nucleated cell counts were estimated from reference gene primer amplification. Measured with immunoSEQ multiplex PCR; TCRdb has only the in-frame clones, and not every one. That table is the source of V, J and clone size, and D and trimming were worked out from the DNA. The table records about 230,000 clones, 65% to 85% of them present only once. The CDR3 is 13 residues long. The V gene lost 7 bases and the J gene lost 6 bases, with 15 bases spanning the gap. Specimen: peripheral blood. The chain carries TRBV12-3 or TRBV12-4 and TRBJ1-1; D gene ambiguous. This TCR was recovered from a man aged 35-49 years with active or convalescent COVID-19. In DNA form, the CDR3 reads TGTGCCAGCACCGCACTAGGGATGGCTGAAGCTTTCTTT. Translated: CASTALGMAEAFF.